This TCR beta chain was found in a study of cytotoxic CD8 clonotypes in ibrutinib-treated CLL. Some clones are missing from TCRdb's copy, which holds only in-frame ones; the method was immunoSEQ multiplex PCR. The sample contains about 330,000 clones, roughly 67% of which appear only once. With respect to this clone: Its antigen remains unknown.

The CDR3 is made up of 15 amino acids. Regarding the study as a whole: Sustained-remission and progressing patients had unequal sampling times. Baseline values of clonality outstripped age-matched healthy donors and followed circulating CD8+ T-cell counts. Among the clonotypes, public ones were uncommon and contracted or held stable on treatment.

V gene TRBV1 combines with J gene TRBJ2-7; the table's D call, TRBD2, was not checked against the DNA. TRBV1 is shown as a pseudogene. This clonotype originated in a human donor with chronic lymphocytic leukemia. The sequences come from PBMCs, collected after 36 months of ibrutinib treatment. CDR3 sequence (DNA): TGCACCAGCAGCCCTCGTATTAGCGGGAGAGACGAGCAGTACTTC. Amino acids: CTSSPRISGRDEQYF.